What follows is one TCR beta chain and its context. The antigen is unknown. V lost 5 bases to trimming and J lost 0 bases, with 11 bases between them. The length of the CDR3 is 14 residues. CDR1 and CDR2 from the germline V gene are SGHTA and FQGTGA. These data are taken from a study of cytomegalovirus exposure and HLA in healthy donors. Study as a whole: About 79 million unique TCRs from HLA-typed donors were held in an early data release.

Study-wide results and caveats: The records held CMV serostatus as the only immune exposure information. Near-uniform donor sequencing depth was presumed by presence/absence analyses. Later work found most CMV-associated TCR beta chains apparently HLA-restricted.

With 60 Vbeta and 13 Jbeta primers, the PCR was carried out. Method: immunoSEQ multiplex PCR; TCRdb's copy keeps in-frame clones and lacks some. The data hold some 95,000 clones, with roughly 73% observed a single time. The chain links TRBV7-3 to TRBJ2-7; a possible D gene is TRBD1 (5 bases). This clonotype was obtained from a man aged 50 to 59 in good health and CMV-seropositive. The sequenced sample was PBMCs. CDR3 in DNA: TGTGCCAGCAGCCTTATAGGGGACTCCTACGAGCAGTACTTC. Amino acids: CASSLIGDSYEQYF. The full variable domain, rest sourced from reference TRBV7-3 and TRBJ2-7, is GAGVSQTPSNKVTEKGKYVELRCDPISGHTALYWYRQSLGQGPEFLIYFQGTGAADDSGLPNDRFFAVRPEGSVSTLKIQRTERGDSAVYLCASSLIGDSYEQYFGPGTRLTVT.